This is a list of T cell receptor beta chains from one sample in a study of cytomegalovirus exposure and HLA in healthy donors. Libraries were prepared by immunoSEQ multiplex PCR; TCRdb keeps only in-frame clonotypes and omits some of them. The repertoire has some 140,000 clones, just under 90% of them found once; the top ten carry around 5.9%. The sample taken for sequencing was PBMCs. All receptors come from a woman between 25 and 40 years old in good health and CMV-seropositive. CDR3s include the opening cysteine and the closing phenylalanine or tryptophan. A D gene is named only where the DNA matches it firmly. Expanded clones get a size class; other rows say once, few or many, or leave the size out.

clone_size: .; d_call: TRBD2; j_call: TRBJ2-2; v_call: TRBV6-5; cdr3_aa: CASSSGTSNTGELFF; cdr3_nt: TGTGCCAGCAGTAGCGGGACTAGTAACACCGGGGAGCTGTTTTTT
clone_size: .; d_call: TRBD2; j_call: TRBJ2-3; v_call: TRBV4-2; cdr3_aa: CASSQAGGLSDTQYF; cdr3_nt: TGTGCCAGCAGCCAAGCGGGGGGGCTTTCTGATACGCAGTATTTT
clone_size: once; d_call: .; j_call: TRBJ2-3; v_call: TRBV12-1; cdr3_aa: CASSPRQGTDTQYF; cdr3_nt: TGTGCCAGCAGCCCTCGACAGGGCACAGATACGCAGTATTTT
clone_size: .; d_call: TRBD1; j_call: TRBJ2-5; v_call: TRBV28; cdr3_aa: CASSKGQGIQETQYF; cdr3_nt: TGTGCCAGCAGTAAGGGACAGGGAATACAAGAGACCCAGTACTTC
clone_size: .; d_call: .; j_call: TRBJ1-3; v_call: TRBV6-1; cdr3_aa: CAIGQGYSGNTIYF; cdr3_nt: TGTGCCATAGGGCAGGGGTACTCTGGAAACACCATATATTTT
clone_size: .; d_call: TRBD1; j_call: TRBJ1-6; v_call: TRBV4-1; cdr3_aa: CASSQDPDRALHF; cdr3_nt: TGCGCCAGCAGCCAAGACCCGGACAGGGCCCTCCACTTT
clone_size: once; d_call: .; j_call: TRBJ2-1; v_call: TRBV28; cdr3_aa: CASSLLAQPNNEQFF; cdr3_nt: TGTGCCAGCAGTTTATTAGCGCAACCCAACAATGAGCAGTTCTTC
clone_size: .; d_call: TRBD1; j_call: TRBJ1-1; v_call: TRBV5-1; cdr3_aa: CASSSGQGNTEAFF; cdr3_nt: TGCGCCAGCAGCTCGGGACAGGGGAACACTGAAGCTTTCTTT
clone_size: .; d_call: TRBD1; j_call: TRBJ2-1; v_call: TRBV28; cdr3_aa: CASRGTGNNEQFF; cdr3_nt: TGTGCCAGCCGAGGGACAGGGAACAATGAGCAGTTCTTC
clone_size: .; d_call: TRBD2; j_call: TRBJ2-7; v_call: TRBV5-6; cdr3_aa: CASSLTSGNREQYF; cdr3_nt: TGTGCCAGCAGCTTGACTAGCGGGAACCGAGAGCAGTACTTC
clone_size: .; d_call: .; j_call: TRBJ1-5; v_call: TRBV19; cdr3_aa: CASSISYRLGQPQHF; cdr3_nt: TGTGCCAGTAGTATATCGTACCGACTTGGGCAGCCCCAGCATTTT
clone_size: .; d_call: .; j_call: TRBJ2-1; v_call: TRBV7-2; cdr3_aa: CASSLYGSSYNEQFF; cdr3_nt: TGTGCCAGCAGCTTATATGGGAGCTCCTACAATGAGCAGTTCTTC
clone_size: .; d_call: .; j_call: TRBJ2-2; v_call: TRBV7-2; cdr3_aa: CASSFGATGELFF; cdr3_nt: TGTGCCAGCAGCTTTGGAGCCACCGGGGAGCTGTTTTTT
clone_size: .; d_call: TRBD1; j_call: TRBJ2-3; v_call: TRBV5-1; cdr3_aa: CASKPGTAAFNTQYF; cdr3_nt: TGCGCCAGCAAACCCGGGACAGCCGCATTTAATACGCAGTATTTT
clone_size: .; d_call: .; j_call: TRBJ1-5; v_call: TRBV19; cdr3_aa: CASSIQGRSQPQHF; cdr3_nt: TGTGCCAGTAGTATACAGGGGCGAAGTCAGCCCCAGCATTTT
clone_size: once; d_call: .; j_call: TRBJ2-7; v_call: TRBV2; cdr3_aa: CASSVSSQGTEQYF; cdr3_nt: TGTGCCAGCAGTGTGAGTTCTCAGGGGACCGAGCAGTACTTC
clone_size: .; d_call: TRBD2; j_call: TRBJ2-1; v_call: TRBV29-1; cdr3_aa: CSVDMRGGRNEQFF; cdr3_nt: TGCAGCGTTGATATGCGGGGGGGCCGGAATGAGCAGTTCTTC
clone_size: .; d_call: .; j_call: TRBJ2-5; v_call: TRBV6-1; cdr3_aa: CASSEGGSGETQYF; cdr3_nt: TGTGCCAGCAGTGAAGGGGGATCGGGGGAGACCCAGTACTTC
clone_size: .; d_call: .; j_call: TRBJ2-5; v_call: TRBV25-1; cdr3_aa: CASSEGGLETQYF; cdr3_nt: TGTGCCAGCAGTGAAGGAGGGTTGGAGACCCAGTACTTC
clone_size: .; d_call: TRBD2; j_call: TRBJ2-3; v_call: TRBV6-5; cdr3_aa: CASSRLAASTDTQYF; cdr3_nt: TGTGCCAGCAGTCGACTAGCGGCTAGCACAGATACGCAGTATTTT
clone_size: .; d_call: TRBD1; j_call: TRBJ2-2; v_call: TRBV27; cdr3_aa: CASSLHRGATGELFF; cdr3_nt: TGTGCCAGCAGTCTCCACAGGGGTGCCACCGGGGAGCTGTTTTTT
clone_size: .; d_call: TRBD1; j_call: TRBJ1-6; v_call: TRBV5-4; cdr3_aa: CASSSLGQGAFYNSPLHF; cdr3_nt: TGTGCCAGCAGCTCTCTTGGACAGGGGGCCTTTTATAATTCACCCCTCCACTTT
clone_size: .; d_call: TRBD2; j_call: TRBJ2-7; v_call: TRBV5-4; cdr3_aa: CASSPSGTSGTYEQYF; cdr3_nt: TGTGCCAGCAGTCCCTCCGGGACTAGCGGTACCTACGAGCAGTACTTC
clone_size: .; d_call: .; j_call: TRBJ1-1; v_call: TRBV19; cdr3_aa: CASSIALGSEAFF; cdr3_nt: TGTGCCAGTAGTATCGCCCTAGGATCTGAAGCTTTCTTT
clone_size: .; d_call: TRBD1; j_call: TRBJ1-2; v_call: TRBV7-9; cdr3_aa: CASSILGQGDGYTF; cdr3_nt: TGTGCCAGCAGCATCCTGGGACAGGGGGACGGCTACACCTTC
clone_size: .; d_call: .; j_call: TRBJ1-1; v_call: TRBV29-1; cdr3_aa: CSVEGGSEAFF; cdr3_nt: TGCAGCGTTGAAGGGGGCTCTGAAGCTTTCTTT
clone_size: .; d_call: .; j_call: TRBJ1-4; v_call: TRBV10-2; cdr3_aa: CASSGATNEKLFF; cdr3_nt: TGCGCCAGCAGCGGGGCAACTAATGAAAAACTGTTTTTT
clone_size: .; d_call: TRBD2; j_call: TRBJ2-7; v_call: TRBV5-7; cdr3_aa: CASSFCGGEQYF; cdr3_nt: TGTGCCAGCAGCTTTTGCGGGGGCGAGCAGTACTTC
clone_size: .; d_call: .; j_call: TRBJ2-2; v_call: TRBV19; cdr3_aa: CASSMRQTNTGELFF; cdr3_nt: TGTGCCAGTAGTATGCGGCAGACGAACACCGGGGAGCTGTTTTTT
clone_size: .; d_call: TRBD2; j_call: TRBJ2-2; v_call: TRBV5-1; cdr3_aa: CASSLGLAANTGELFF; cdr3_nt: TGCGCCAGCAGCTTGGGGCTAGCGGCGAACACCGGGGAGCTGTTTTTT
clone_size: .; d_call: TRBD1; j_call: TRBJ2-1; v_call: TRBV5-1; cdr3_aa: CASSPDREPYNEQFF; cdr3_nt: TGCGCCAGCAGCCCGGACAGGGAGCCTTACAATGAGCAGTTCTTC
clone_size: .; d_call: .; j_call: TRBJ1-1; v_call: TRBV28; cdr3_aa: CASSLSHTRGAFF; cdr3_nt: TGTGCCAGCAGTTTATCCCACACGCGGGGAGCTTTCTTT
clone_size: .; d_call: .; j_call: TRBJ1-1; v_call: TRBV6-5; cdr3_aa: CASSRGETEAFF; cdr3_nt: TGTGCCAGCAGTAGGGGTGAGACTGAAGCTTTCTTT
clone_size: .; d_call: TRBD1; j_call: TRBJ2-1; v_call: TRBV5-1; cdr3_aa: CASSPRQGAEYNEQFF; cdr3_nt: TGCGCCAGCAGCCCACGACAGGGGGCCGAATACAATGAGCAGTTCTTC
clone_size: .; d_call: TRBD1; j_call: TRBJ2-1; v_call: TRBV6-6; cdr3_aa: CASSYLDRVSYNEQFF; cdr3_nt: TGTGCCAGCAGTTACCTAGACAGGGTCTCCTACAATGAGCAGTTCTTC
clone_size: .; d_call: TRBD1; j_call: TRBJ2-7; v_call: TRBV2; cdr3_aa: CASSGSGTVSYEQYF; cdr3_nt: TGTGCCAGCAGTGGGTCCGGGACAGTCTCCTACGAGCAGTACTTC
clone_size: .; d_call: .; j_call: TRBJ1-4; v_call: TRBV18; cdr3_aa: CASSRSAGEELFF; cdr3_nt: TGTGCCAGCTCACGTTCCGCTGGGGAGGAACTGTTTTTT
clone_size: .; d_call: .; j_call: TRBJ1-5; v_call: TRBV5-8; cdr3_aa: CASSYRELGNQPQHF; cdr3_nt: TGTGCCAGCAGCTACAGGGAGCTTGGCAATCAGCCCCAGCATTTT
clone_size: .; d_call: TRBD1; j_call: TRBJ2-7; v_call: TRBV5-8; cdr3_aa: CASSYPTGFDEQYF; cdr3_nt: TGTGCCAGCAGCTACCCGACAGGGTTCGACGAGCAGTACTTC
clone_size: .; d_call: .; j_call: TRBJ1-4; v_call: TRBV5-1; cdr3_aa: CASSRRQPNEKLFF; cdr3_nt: TGCGCCAGCAGCCGACGACAGCCCAATGAAAAACTGTTTTTT
clone_size: few; d_call: .; j_call: TRBJ2-3; v_call: TRBV12-5; cdr3_aa: CASGLVPDGTSITDTQYF; cdr3_nt: TGTGCTAGTGGTTTGGTACCTGATGGGACTTCAATCACAGATACGCAGTATTTT
clone_size: .; d_call: .; j_call: TRBJ2-1; v_call: TRBV9; cdr3_aa: CASSVGLDSGNEQFF; cdr3_nt: TGTGCCAGCAGCGTAGGGCTAGACTCGGGTAATGAGCAGTTCTTC
clone_size: .; d_call: .; j_call: TRBJ1-1; v_call: TRBV4-1; cdr3_aa: CASRNRVGSLNTEAFF; cdr3_nt: TGCGCCAGCAGAAACAGGGTGGGGAGCCTGAACACTGAAGCTTTCTTT
clone_size: .; d_call: .; j_call: TRBJ1-2; v_call: TRBV4-1; cdr3_aa: CASSLDRLYGYTF; cdr3_nt: TGCGCCAGCAGTCTAGACAGACTCTATGGCTACACCTTC
clone_size: once; d_call: TRBD1; j_call: TRBJ2-7; v_call: TRBV7-8; cdr3_aa: CASSLGTGPHEQYF; cdr3_nt: TGTGCCAGCAGCTTAGGGACAGGGCCCCACGAGCAGTACTTC
clone_size: .; d_call: .; j_call: TRBJ2-1; v_call: TRBV2; cdr3_aa: CASSESGGFHNEQFF; cdr3_nt: TGTGCCAGCAGTGAATCGGGCGGGTTCCACAATGAGCAGTTCTTC
clone_size: .; d_call: .; j_call: TRBJ2-7; v_call: TRBV29-1; cdr3_aa: CSVQGAGDGVPPEQYF; cdr3_nt: TGCAGCGTTCAGGGAGCAGGGGACGGAGTCCCTCCCGAGCAGTACTTC
clone_size: .; d_call: .; j_call: TRBJ2-7; v_call: TRBV5-6; cdr3_aa: CASSQGSSYEQYF; cdr3_nt: TGTGCCAGCAGTCAGGGGAGTTCGTACGAGCAGTACTTC
clone_size: once; d_call: .; j_call: TRBJ1-1; v_call: TRBV2; cdr3_aa: CASGGAYKAAFF; cdr3_nt: TGTGCCAGCGGTGGAGCATATAAAGCGGCTTTCTTT
clone_size: .; d_call: .; j_call: TRBJ2-3; v_call: TRBV29-1; cdr3_aa: CSVDTGTDTQYF; cdr3_nt: TGCAGCGTTGACACGGGCACAGATACGCAGTATTTT
clone_size: .; d_call: .; j_call: TRBJ1-1; v_call: TRBV4-1; cdr3_aa: CASSLTRDWKNTEAFF; cdr3_nt: TGCGCCAGCAGCCTTACCCGGGACTGGAAGAACACTGAAGCTTTCTTT
clone_size: .; d_call: .; j_call: TRBJ2-5; v_call: TRBV27; cdr3_aa: CASRRAGGETQYF; cdr3_nt: TGTGCCAGCAGGCGCGCGGGCGGAGAGACCCAGTACTTC